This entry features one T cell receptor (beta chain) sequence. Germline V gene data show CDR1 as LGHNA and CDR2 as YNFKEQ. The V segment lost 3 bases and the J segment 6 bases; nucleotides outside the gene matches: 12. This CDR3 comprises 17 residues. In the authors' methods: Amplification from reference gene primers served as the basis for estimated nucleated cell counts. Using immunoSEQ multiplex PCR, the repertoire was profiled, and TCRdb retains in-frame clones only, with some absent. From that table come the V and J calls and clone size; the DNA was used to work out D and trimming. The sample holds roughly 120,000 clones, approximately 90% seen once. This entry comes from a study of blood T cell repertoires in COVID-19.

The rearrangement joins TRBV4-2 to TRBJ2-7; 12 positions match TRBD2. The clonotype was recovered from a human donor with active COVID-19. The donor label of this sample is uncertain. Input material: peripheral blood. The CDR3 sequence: CASSQAGLAGGPSEQYF. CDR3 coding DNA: TGTGCCAGCAGCCAGGCCGGGCTAGCGGGGGGGCCTAGCGAGCAGTACTTC.